Listed below are T cell receptor beta chains from one sample, sequenced in a study of cytomegalovirus exposure and HLA in healthy donors. Data came from immunoSEQ multiplex PCR; TCRdb stores just in-frame clones and leaves some out. Of around 180,000 clones listed, about 76% are singletons. Sequencing input: PBMCs. Receptor source: a woman in her fifties or sixties in good health and CMV-seronegative. Both conserved end residues are part of each CDR3. Each record gives: J gene, D gene, CDR3 length, clone size, V gene, CDR3 protein, CDR3 DNA. D genes are given only for firm matches. Rows give clone size only sometimes, using once, few, many, or a class for an expanded clone.

J gene: TRBJ2-2
D gene: TRBD1
CDR3 length: 14
clone size: -
V gene: TRBV5-1
CDR3 protein: CASSSTGVTGELFF
CDR3 DNA: TGCGCCAGCAGCTCCACAGGGGTAACCGGGGAGCTGTTTTTT

J gene: TRBJ2-7
D gene: TRBD1
CDR3 length: 15
clone size: -
V gene: TRBV10-3
CDR3 protein: CAISRPGQGSYEQYF
CDR3 DNA: TGTGCCATCAGCAGACCGGGACAGGGTTCCTACGAGCAGTACTTC

J gene: TRBJ2-2
D gene: -
CDR3 length: 14
clone size: -
V gene: TRBV6-5
CDR3 protein: CASTLRGAGGELFF
CDR3 DNA: TGTGCCAGCACCCTACGGGGGGCTGGCGGGGAGCTGTTTTTT

J gene: TRBJ2-5
D gene: -
CDR3 length: 14
clone size: -
V gene: TRBV18
CDR3 protein: CASSLPEGDETQYF
CDR3 DNA: TGTGCCAGCTCACTCCCTGAGGGGGACGAGACCCAGTACTTC

J gene: TRBJ2-3
D gene: TRBD2
CDR3 length: 15
clone size: -
V gene: TRBV10-3
CDR3 protein: CAISETSGRTDTQYF
CDR3 DNA: TGTGCCATCAGTGAGACTAGCGGGAGGACAGATACGCAGTATTTT

J gene: TRBJ2-7
D gene: TRBD2
CDR3 length: 19
clone size: -
V gene: TRBV11-2
CDR3 protein: CASSWVTGLAVGKSYEQYF
CDR3 DNA: TGTGCCAGCAGCTGGGTAACGGGACTAGCGGTGGGTAAGAGCTACGAGCAGTACTTC

J gene: TRBJ2-1
D gene: TRBD2
CDR3 length: 15
clone size: -
V gene: TRBV7-2
CDR3 protein: CASSGAGGYRNEQFF
CDR3 DNA: TGTGCCAGCAGCGGAGCGGGGGGGTATCGGAATGAGCAGTTCTTC

J gene: TRBJ2-3
D gene: -
CDR3 length: 15
clone size: once
V gene: TRBV5-1
CDR3 protein: CASSLRTDSGDTQYF
CDR3 DNA: TGCGCCAGCAGCTTGCGGACAGACTCAGGGGATACGCAGTATTTT

J gene: TRBJ2-7
D gene: TRBD1
CDR3 length: 15
clone size: -
V gene: TRBV7-6
CDR3 protein: CASSLGTGISYEQYF
CDR3 DNA: TGTGCCAGCAGCTTAGGGACAGGGATTTCCTACGAGCAGTACTTC

J gene: TRBJ2-1
D gene: -
CDR3 length: 14
clone size: -
V gene: TRBV10-3
CDR3 protein: CAISESGLSNEQFF
CDR3 DNA: TGTGCCATCAGTGAGTCGGGCCTCTCTAATGAGCAGTTCTTC

J gene: TRBJ2-6
D gene: TRBD1
CDR3 length: 18
clone size: -
V gene: TRBV11-2
CDR3 protein: CASSARDSATSGANVLTF
CDR3 DNA: TGTGCCAGCAGCGCTCGGGACAGTGCCACCTCTGGGGCCAACGTCCTGACTTTC

J gene: TRBJ2-3
D gene: -
CDR3 length: 12
clone size: few
V gene: TRBV5-1
CDR3 protein: CASSLLADTQYF
CDR3 DNA: TGCGCCAGCAGCTTGTTAGCAGATACGCAGTATTTT

J gene: TRBJ2-1
D gene: -
CDR3 length: 15
clone size: -
V gene: TRBV13
CDR3 protein: CASSFGAGPNNEQFF
CDR3 DNA: TGTGCCAGCAGCTTCGGGGCGGGACCGAACAATGAGCAGTTCTTC